One and the same sample provided the 13 T cell receptor beta chains below, sequenced in a study of T cell changes during pregnancy in multiple sclerosis. The assay was immunoSEQ multiplex PCR, and TCRdb's table has in-frame clones only and misses some. The repertoire consists of 30,000 to 40,000 clones, with around 93% occurring once and the leading ten covering approximately 0.39%. Specimen: CD4+ T cells from peripheral blood mononuclear cells, collected in the second trimester of pregnancy. All receptors come from a female donor with multiple sclerosis, enrolled in a pregnancy study.

Here the CDR3 DNA reads TGCGCCAGCAGCTCCGAGGGTGCGGGGGTGGTGGAGACCCAGTACTTC. Its translation: CASSSEGAGVVETQYF. The J gene is TRBJ2-5, the V gene TRBV5-1; 7 bases line up with TRBD2. Germline V gives CDR1 SGHRS, CDR2 YFSETQ. The CDR3 is made up of 16 amino acids. J lost 5 bases, V lost 3 bases, and 13 bases had no gene match.

The chain carries TRBV2 and TRBJ1-2, with 8 nucleotides matching TRBD1. Germline values: CDR1 SNHLY, CDR2 FYNNEI. V was clipped by 1 base and J by 8 bases; unmatched bases: 3. The CDR3 loop spans 13 amino acids. The CDR3 region is CASSEGTGYGYTF. The DNA for the CDR3 is TGTGCCAGCAGTGAAGGGACAGGGTACGGCTACACCTTC.

The rearrangement joins TRBV18 to TRBJ2-2; D is unclear. With 3 bases removed from V and 6 bases from J, the gap between germline ends came to 5 bases. Per the germline V gene, CDR1 is KGHSH and CDR2 is LQKENI. This CDR3 has 12 residues. Written as DNA, the CDR3 is TGTGCCAGCTCACCCTCCTCCGGGGAGCTGTTTTTT. It specifies CASSPSSGELFF. Looking up the rest from reference TRBV18 and TRBJ2-2 gives the full variable domain: NAGVMQNPRHLVRRRGQEARLRCSPMKGHSHVYWYRQLPEEGLKFMVYLQKENIIDESGMPKERFSAEFPKEGPSILRIQQVVRGDSAAYFCASSPSSGELFFGEGSRLTVL.

J is TRBJ1-5 and V is TRBV7-3; D is uncertain. The V end was cut by 5 bases, the J end by 6 bases, with 8 bases between. CDR3 length: 12 amino acids. In germline, CDR1 is SGHTA, CDR2 FQGTGA. The DNA for the CDR3 is TGTGCCAGCAGCCCCCCATCTCAGCCCCAGCATTTT. Protein sequence: CASSPPSQPQHF.

The chain joins TRBV5-1 to TRBJ2-2; D gene ambiguous. The germline V gene has CDR1 SGHRS and CDR2 YFSETQ. The CDR3 consists of 15 residues. V gave up 0 bases and J gave up 3 bases, with 9 bases separating them. CDR3 DNA: TGCGCCAGCAGCTTGGGTTTTGTCTACACCGGGGAGCTGTTTTTT. It encodes CASSLGFVYTGELFF. The whole variable domain, remainder taken from reference TRBV5-1 and TRBJ2-2, is KAGVTQTPRYLIKTRGQQVTLSCSPISGHRSVSWYQQTPGQGLQFLFEYFSETQRNKGNFPGRFSGRQFSNSRSEMNVSTLELGDSALYLCASSLGFVYTGELFFGEGSRLTVL.

The V gene is TRBV7-2, the J gene TRBJ2-2; 7 nucleotides align to TRBD2. There are 18 residues in the CDR3. Per the germline V gene, CDR1 is SGHTA and CDR2 is FQGNSA. V gave up 2 bases and J gave up 4 bases; unmatched junction bases: 13. CDR3 amino acids: CASSLNPLAVGSTGELFF. The CDR3 region has the DNA TGTGCCAGCAGCTTAAACCCCCTAGCGGTCGGTAGCACCGGGGAGCTGTTTTTT.

The chain carries TRBV29-1 and TRBJ2-5, with 9 bases matching TRBD1. This CDR3 is built from 14 residues. Germline loops: CDR1 SQVTM, CDR2 ANQGSEA. The DNA for the CDR3 is TGCAGTGATACAGGGGGCGCAGAGCAAGAGACCCAGTACTTC. Translated: CSDTGGAEQETQYF. The full variable domain, rest sourced from reference TRBV29-1 and TRBJ2-5, is SAVISQKPSRDICQRGTSLTIQCQVDSQVTMMFWYRQQPGQSLTLIATANQGSEATYESGFVIDKFPISRPNLTFSTLTVSNMSPEDSSIYLCSDTGGAEQETQYFGPGTRLLVL.

This rearrangement joins TRBV29-1 to TRBJ1-1; D is undetermined. This CDR3 is built from 16 residues. Looked up from germline, CDR1 is SQVTM and CDR2 is ANQGSEA. The germline V and J ends were trimmed by 5 bases and 1 base, with 20 bases remaining between them. The chain's CDR3 is CSVRRRWAGENTEAFF. Written as DNA, the CDR3 is TGCAGCGTTCGTCGACGATGGGCAGGTGAGAACACTGAAGCTTTCTTT. The whole variable domain, filled in from reference TRBV29-1 and TRBJ1-1, reads SAVISQKPSRDICQRGTSLTIQCQVDSQVTMMFWYRQQPGQSLTLIATANQGSEATYESGFVIDKFPISRPNLTFSTLTVSNMSPEDSSIYLCSVRRRWAGENTEAFFGQGTRLTVV.

The rearrangement uses TRBV7-3 and TRBJ2-3; 11 bases fit TRBD2. The CDR3 runs to 16 residues. CDR1 SGHTA and CDR2 FQGTGA come from the germline V gene. V shed 1 base, J shed 3 bases, and the junction held 3 bases outside the gene matches. CDR3 region: CASSLIAGGRTDTQYF. In nucleotides, the CDR3 is TGTGCCAGCAGCTTAATAGCGGGGGGGCGGACAGATACGCAGTATTTT. The full variable domain, in which reference TRBV7-3 and TRBJ2-3 provide the parts outside the CDR3, is GAGVSQTPSNKVTEKGKYVELRCDPISGHTALYWYRQSLGQGPEFLIYFQGTGAADDSGLPNDRFFAVRPEGSVSTLKIQRTERGDSAVYLCASSLIAGGRTDTQYFGPGTRLTVL.

The chain joins TRBV18 to TRBJ2-7; D is perhaps TRBD2 (5 bases). The length of the CDR3 is 14 residues. The V end lost 2 bases, the J end lost 7 bases, and 15 bases lay between the germline ends. Germline V CDR1 and CDR2: KGHSH, LQKENI. The CDR3 nucleotides are TGTGCCAGCTCACCAGTGAGGGCGTCGGGAGAGCAGTACTTC. Protein product: CASSPVRASGEQYF.

The CDR3: CASSPQGRTSTDTQYF. The CDR3 coding sequence is TGTGCCAGCAGCCCTCAGGGGCGGACTAGCACAGATACGCAGTATTTT. The chain uses TRBV7-9 and TRBJ2-3, with D possibly TRBD1 on 6 matching bases. V was pared by 5 bases and J by 0 bases, with 15 bases between. The CDR3 has 16 residues. Germline V CDR1 and CDR2: SEHNR, FQNEAQ (reference sequence).

The rearrangement links TRBV28 to TRBJ2-7; 7 nucleotides align to TRBD1. The CDR3 totals 14 residues. Trimming took 2 bases from V and 7 from J; bases not matched to a gene: 8. Germline values: CDR1 MDHEN, CDR2 SYDVKM. As DNA, the CDR3 is TGTGCCAGCAGTTTACGACAGGGTATGGGGGAGCAGTACTTC. It yields the protein CASSLRQGMGEQYF.

The chain employs TRBV5-4 and TRBJ1-4; TRBD1 aligns across 9 bases. The CDR3 consists of 15 residues. V trimming: 3 bases; J trimming: 6 bases; junction bases outside the gene matches: 6. The germline CDR1 and CDR2 sequences are SGHNT and YYREEE (reference sequence). The CDR3 nucleotides read TGTGCCAGCAGCTCCCCGGGACAGGGCGATGAAAAACTGTTTTTT. Amino acid sequence: CASSSPGQGDEKLFF.